This T cell receptor (beta chain) was profiled in a study of CD8+ T cells in alopecia areata. Overall study findings and caveats: Greater clonality was observed in lesional scalp samples, especially alopecia totalis/universalis, versus normal scalp. In scalp, tofacitinib significantly decreased clonality and expanded CD8+ clones among the top 100.

The authors extracted RNA and reverse transcribed it into cDNA as the sequencing template. Data came from immunoSEQ multiplex PCR; TCRdb stores just in-frame clones and leaves some out. The sample contains around 100,000 clones, 50% to 65% of which appear only once. The treatment denotes: oral pan-JAK inhibitor, 5-10 mg twice daily. Individuals with alopecia areata gave both lesional scalp punch biopsies and peripheral blood for collection. On this clone: Its antigen is unidentified.

The length of the CDR3 is 13 residues. V shed 6 bases and J shed 0 bases, with 11 bases lying between them. Germline CDR1 is SQVTM and CDR2 is ANQGSEA. The rearrangement uses TRBV29-1 and TRBJ1-1, with unresolved D. The receptor was isolated from a human donor with alopecia areata. The material sequenced was CD4+ T cells sorted from blood, taken at week 24, from a patient treated with tofacitinib. The chain's CDR3 is CSVNGRLNTEAFF. The CDR3, as DNA: TGCAGCGTGAATGGACGGTTGAACACTGAAGCTTTCTTT.